The rows below give T cell receptor beta chains drawn from one sample of a study of tissue T cells after allogeneic stem cell transplantation. The protocol was immunoSEQ multiplex PCR, while the TCRdb copy is restricted to in-frame clones and leaves out a portion. Altogether around 760 clones are present, roughly three quarters being singletons, with the ten largest covering 22%. The sample was mid-colon tissue, taken at autopsy. All receptors come from a female patient between 18 and 49 years old with steroid-refractory graft-versus-host disease after an allogeneic stem cell transplant. Some T cells may have come from the graft donor. CDR3s include the opening cysteine and the closing phenylalanine or tryptophan. The D gene is left open where the match is weak. Only part of the rows carry a size: once, few, many, or a class if the clone is expanded.

j_call v_call d_call clone_size cdr3_nt cdr3_aa
TRBJ1-1 TRBV7-9 - - TGTGCCAGCATATTTGGAGCTTCCTGGACGGACACTGAAGCTTTCTTT CASIFGASWTDTEAFF
TRBJ2-5 TRBV7-7 TRBD2 - TGTGCTAGCAGCTTAACTAGCGGGAGGGCCGGGGAGACCCAGTACTTC CASSLTSGRAGETQYF
TRBJ2-5 TRBV7-9 - - TGTGCCAGCAGCTTAGAGAACAGCTTAGAGACCCAGTACTTC CASSLENSLETQYF
TRBJ1-6 TRBV4-1 TRBD1 once TGCGCCAGCAGCCAAGCTAGACAGGGGGAGAGCTCCTATAATTCACCCCTCCACTTT CASSQARQGESSYNSPLHF
TRBJ1-4 TRBV4-2 - - TGTGCCAGCAGCCAAGGACAGCTTAATGAAAAACTGTTTTTT CASSQGQLNEKLFF
TRBJ2-7 TRBV5-1 - - TGCGCCAGCAGCTTGACCACATTCTCCTACGAGCAGTACTTC CASSLTTFSYEQYF
TRBJ2-1 TRBV5-1 TRBD2 - TGCGCCAGCAGCTTTGCGGGAGGCCTTGGTTTAGAGCAGTTCTTC CASSFAGGLGLEQFF
TRBJ1-1 TRBV19 - - TGTGCCAGTAGTATCTTCTCCTCCCTCCCTTACGGGCCTGAAGCTTTCTTT CASSIFSSLPYGPEAFF
TRBJ2-5 TRBV9 TRBD2 - TGTGCCAGCAGCGCCGGGACTAGAAACTTACGAGAGACCCAGTACTTC CASSAGTRNLRETQYF
TRBJ1-4 TRBV2 TRBD1 - TGTGCCAGCAGCCTAGGACAGGGCCGAAATGAAAAACTGTTTTTT CASSLGQGRNEKLFF
TRBJ2-7 TRBV6-5 TRBD1 - TGTGCCAGCGGGGGGACAGGTTCCTACGAGCAGTACTTC CASGGTGSYEQYF
TRBJ2-1 TRBV14 TRBD2 - TGTGCCAGCAGCCAAGATAGGCGGCCTAGCGGGAAATACAATGAGCAGTTCTTC CASSQDRRPSGKYNEQFF
TRBJ2-4 TRBV7-6 - few TGTGCCAGCAGCTTAAGGGACGGTGAAAAAAACATTCAGTACTTC CASSLRDGEKNIQYF
TRBJ2-1 TRBV6-5 - - TGTGCCGTGAGGGGGGAGGTGTACAATGAGCAGTTCTTC CAVRGEVYNEQFF
TRBJ2-2 TRBV6-5 - few TGTGCCAGCACTCTCACGTGGTCCGGGGAGCTGTTTTTT CASTLTWSGELFF
TRBJ2-1 TRBV6-4 - - TGTGCCAGCAGTCCCACAGGGAATGAGCAGTTCTTC CASSPTGNEQFF
TRBJ2-7 TRBV19 TRBD2 once TGTGCCAGTAGTCCTCGGACTAGCGGCTACGAGCAGTACTTC CASSPRTSGYEQYF
TRBJ2-1 TRBV6-4 TRBD2 - TGTGCCAGCAGGCTAGCGGGGGGACACAATGAGCAGTTCTTC CASRLAGGHNEQFF
TRBJ2-1 TRBV7-4 TRBD2 - TGTGCCAGCAGCCCCCTGGTGGGCGGGAGCTATGAGCAGTTCTTC CASSPLVGGSYEQFF
TRBJ2-1 TRBV5-1 - - TGCGCCAGCAGCTTGGTCTCGGTCCAGTATCGCAATGAGCAGTTCTTC CASSLVSVQYRNEQFF
TRBJ2-7 TRBV7-6 TRBD1 - TGTGCCAGCAGCTTAGGGAGGACAGGGGGCAACGAGCAGTACTTC CASSLGRTGGNEQYF
TRBJ2-7 TRBV28 - - TGTGCCAGCAAGCCTGGGGACGACTCCTACGAGCAGTACTTC CASKPGDDSYEQYF
TRBJ2-5 TRBV5-1 TRBD1 - TGCGCCAGCAGAAGGACAGGGCCGACCCAGTACTTC CASRRTGPTQYF
TRBJ2-1 TRBV7-8 TRBD2 - TGTGCCAGCAGCCCCCTACTAGCGGGAGGGTACAATGAGCAGTTCTTC CASSPLLAGGYNEQFF
TRBJ2-7 TRBV7-8 - - TGTGCCAGCAGCCCCCTATCCTGGACTCTTTCATCCTACGAGCAGTACTTC CASSPLSWTLSSYEQYF
TRBJ2-7 TRBV2 - few TGTGCCAGCAACGGGCGACCCTCCTACGAGCAGTACTTC CASNGRPSYEQYF
TRBJ2-7 TRBV27 TRBD1 - TGTGCCAGCAGCTCCGGGACAGGGGAATTCTTC CASSSGTGEFF
TRBJ2-5 TRBV25-1 - once TGTGCCAGCAGTGGAGATAACCAAGAGACCCAGTACTTC CASSGDNQETQYF
TRBJ2-1 TRBV7-9 TRBD2 once TGTGCCAGCTCGAGAGTAGCGGGGGCCCGGGATGAGCAGTTCTTC CASSRVAGARDEQFF
TRBJ1-4 TRBV12-3/TRBV12-4 - - TGTGCCAGCAGTTTAGCGGAAAAACTGTTTTTT CASSLAEKLFF
TRBJ2-3 TRBV2 TRBD2 - TGTGCCAGCAGTGTGATTCCCAGCGGGACTAGCGTCACAGATACGCAGTATTTT CASSVIPSGTSVTDTQYF
TRBJ2-7 TRBV5-1 - - TGCGCCAGCAGCTTGGGGCCCACAGGTGCCTACGAGCAGTACTTC CASSLGPTGAYEQYF
TRBJ2-4 TRBV18 - - TGTGCCAGCTCCCGGAGGGCTAAAGCCAAAAACATTCAGTACTTC CASSRRAKAKNIQYF
TRBJ2-7 TRBV28 - - TGTGCCAGCAGTTTTTTTTGGGGAACCTACGAGCAGTACTTC CASSFFWGTYEQYF
TRBJ1-4 TRBV6-5 - - TGTGCCAGCAGTTACCAGGTGGCTGATGAAAAACTGTTTTTT CASSYQVADEKLFF
TRBJ2-2 TRBV5-1 - once TGCGCCAGCAGCCTAGTAGGTACGTCTACCGGGGAGCTGTTTTTT CASSLVGTSTGELFF
TRBJ1-2 TRBV28 - - TGTGCCAGCAGAACGGGAATCTATGGCTACACCTTC CASRTGIYGYTF
TRBJ2-1 TRBV12-3/TRBV12-4 - - TGTGCCAGCAGATATTACAATGAGCAGTTCTTC CASRYYNEQFF
TRBJ1-2 TRBV7-9 TRBD1 - TGTGCCAGCAGCTTAAGGACAGGGAAGAAGGGTGCTAACTATGGCTACACCTTC CASSLRTGKKGANYGYTF
TRBJ2-1 TRBV5-1 - - TGCGCCACCAAAATATCTCCGGGCCCCAGTACCTACAATGAGCAGTTCTTC CATKISPGPSTYNEQFF
TRBJ1-1 TRBV5-1 - - TGCGCCAGCACCTCAGGAACTGAAGCTTTCTTT CASTSGTEAFF